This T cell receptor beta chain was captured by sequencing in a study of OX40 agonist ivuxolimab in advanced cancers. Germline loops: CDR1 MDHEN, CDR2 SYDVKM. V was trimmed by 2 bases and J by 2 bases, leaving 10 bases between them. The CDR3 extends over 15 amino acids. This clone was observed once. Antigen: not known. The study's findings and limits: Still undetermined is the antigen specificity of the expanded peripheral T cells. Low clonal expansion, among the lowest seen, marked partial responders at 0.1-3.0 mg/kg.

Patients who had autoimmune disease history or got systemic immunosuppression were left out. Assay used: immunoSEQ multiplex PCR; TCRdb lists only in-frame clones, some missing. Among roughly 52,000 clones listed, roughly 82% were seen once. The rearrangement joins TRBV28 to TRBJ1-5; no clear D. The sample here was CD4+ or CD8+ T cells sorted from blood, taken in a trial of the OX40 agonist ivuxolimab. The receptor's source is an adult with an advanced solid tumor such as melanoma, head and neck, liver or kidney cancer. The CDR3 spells CASSLMGVGNQPQHF. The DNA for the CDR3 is TGTGCCAGCAGTTTAATGGGTGTGGGCAATCAGCCCCAGCATTTT. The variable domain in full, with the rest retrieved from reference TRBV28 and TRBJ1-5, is DVKVTQSSRYLVKRTGEKVFLECVQDMDHENMFWYRQDPGLGLRLIYFSYDVKMKEKGDIPEGYSVSREKKERFSLILESASTNQTSMYLCASSLMGVGNQPQHFGDGTRLSIL.